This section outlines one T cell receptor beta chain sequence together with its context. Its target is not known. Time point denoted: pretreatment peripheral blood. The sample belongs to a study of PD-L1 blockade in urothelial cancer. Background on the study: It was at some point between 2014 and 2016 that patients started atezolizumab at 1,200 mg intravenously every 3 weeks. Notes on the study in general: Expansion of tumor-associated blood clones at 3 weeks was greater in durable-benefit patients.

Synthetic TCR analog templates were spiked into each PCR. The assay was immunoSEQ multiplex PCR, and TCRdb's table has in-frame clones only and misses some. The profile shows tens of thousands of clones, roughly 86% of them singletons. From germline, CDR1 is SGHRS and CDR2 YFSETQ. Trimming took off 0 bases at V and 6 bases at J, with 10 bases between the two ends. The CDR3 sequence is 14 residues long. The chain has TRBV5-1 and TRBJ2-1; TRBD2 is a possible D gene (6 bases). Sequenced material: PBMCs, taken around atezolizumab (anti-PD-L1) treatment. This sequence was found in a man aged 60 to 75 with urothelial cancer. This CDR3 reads CASSLVRESNEQFF. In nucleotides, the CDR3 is TGCGCCAGCAGCTTGGTCCGGGAGAGCAATGAGCAGTTCTTC.